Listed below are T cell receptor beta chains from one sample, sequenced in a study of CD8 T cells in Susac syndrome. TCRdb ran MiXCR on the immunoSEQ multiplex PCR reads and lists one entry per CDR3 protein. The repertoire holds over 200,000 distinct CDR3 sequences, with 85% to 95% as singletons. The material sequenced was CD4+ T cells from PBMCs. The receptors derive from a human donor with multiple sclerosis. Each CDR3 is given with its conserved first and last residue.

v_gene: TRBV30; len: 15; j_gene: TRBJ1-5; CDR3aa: CAWSPSGQLHDPQHF
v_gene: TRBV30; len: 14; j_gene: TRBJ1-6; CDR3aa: CAWSVRGGHSPLHF
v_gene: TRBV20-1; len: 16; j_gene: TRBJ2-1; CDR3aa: CSASRRRGGAYNEQFF
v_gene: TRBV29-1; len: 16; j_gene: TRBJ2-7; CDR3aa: CSVRTSGGPLMSEQYF
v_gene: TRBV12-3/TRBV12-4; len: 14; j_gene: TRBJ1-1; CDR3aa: CASRWTVRNTEAFF
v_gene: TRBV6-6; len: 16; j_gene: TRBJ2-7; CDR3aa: CASSWGSGQGIHEQYF
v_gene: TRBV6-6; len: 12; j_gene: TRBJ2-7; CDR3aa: CASRQVSYEQYF
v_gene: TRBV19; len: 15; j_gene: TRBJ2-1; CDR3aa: CASSIDQARYNEQFF
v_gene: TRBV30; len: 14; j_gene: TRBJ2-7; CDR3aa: CAWAPDRGRNEQYF
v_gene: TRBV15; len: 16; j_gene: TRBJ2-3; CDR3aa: CATSRGGSGGTDTQYF
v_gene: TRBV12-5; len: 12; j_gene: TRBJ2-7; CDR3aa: CASGPNSYEQYF
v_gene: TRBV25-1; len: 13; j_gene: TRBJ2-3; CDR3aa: CASSDRGSDTQYF
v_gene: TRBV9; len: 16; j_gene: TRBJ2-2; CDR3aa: CASSVRGGGIPGELFF
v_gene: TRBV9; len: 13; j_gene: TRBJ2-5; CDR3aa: CASSGNREETQYF
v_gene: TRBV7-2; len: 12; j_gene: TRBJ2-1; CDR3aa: CASSFDGREQFF
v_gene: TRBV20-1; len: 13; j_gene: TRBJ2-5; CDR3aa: CSATRDWQETQYF
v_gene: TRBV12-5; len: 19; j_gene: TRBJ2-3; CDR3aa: CASGLFPRTSGGNTDTQYF
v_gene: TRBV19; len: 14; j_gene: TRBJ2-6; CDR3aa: CASNTGYGANVLTF
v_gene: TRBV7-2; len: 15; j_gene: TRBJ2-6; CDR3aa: CASSFRGSGANVLTF
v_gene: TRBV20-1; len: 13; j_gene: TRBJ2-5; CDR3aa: CSARDPFQETQYF
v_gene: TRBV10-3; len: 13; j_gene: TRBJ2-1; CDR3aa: CAIRVDGGHEQFF
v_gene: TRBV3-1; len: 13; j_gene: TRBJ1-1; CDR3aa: CASSRKMNTEAFF
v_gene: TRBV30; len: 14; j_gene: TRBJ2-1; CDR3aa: CAWRYTGMIDEQFF
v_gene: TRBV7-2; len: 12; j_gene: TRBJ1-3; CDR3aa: CASSLAGNTIYF
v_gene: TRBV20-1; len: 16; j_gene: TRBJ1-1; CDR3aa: CSAPVGQGRSRGEAFF
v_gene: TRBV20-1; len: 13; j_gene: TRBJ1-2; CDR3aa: CSARTGGFGGYTF
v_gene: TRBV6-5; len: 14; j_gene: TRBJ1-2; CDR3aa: CASSYSTGEKGYTF
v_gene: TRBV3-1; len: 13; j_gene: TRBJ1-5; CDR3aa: CASSQELQGTQHF
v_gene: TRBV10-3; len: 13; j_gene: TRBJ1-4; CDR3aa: CAIGGQGDEKLFF
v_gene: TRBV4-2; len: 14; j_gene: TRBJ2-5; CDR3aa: CASSQEPVQETQYF
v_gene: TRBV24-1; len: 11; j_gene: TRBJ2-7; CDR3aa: CARQGLYEQYF
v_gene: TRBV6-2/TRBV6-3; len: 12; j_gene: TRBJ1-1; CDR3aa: CASSYQYTEAFF
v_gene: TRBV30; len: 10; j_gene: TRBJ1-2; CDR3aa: CAQGARGYTF
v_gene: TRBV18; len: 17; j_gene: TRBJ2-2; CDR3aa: CASSPYGQAANTGELFF
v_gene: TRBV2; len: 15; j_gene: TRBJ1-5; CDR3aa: CASSERGISNQPQHF
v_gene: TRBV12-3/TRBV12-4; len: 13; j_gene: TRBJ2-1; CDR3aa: CASDAGGVDEQFF
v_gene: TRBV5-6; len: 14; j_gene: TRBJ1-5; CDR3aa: CASSLGFGNQPQHF
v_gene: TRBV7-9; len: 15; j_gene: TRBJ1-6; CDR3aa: CASSVAAVDNSPLHF
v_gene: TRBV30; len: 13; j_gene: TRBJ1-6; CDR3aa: CAWSVAFNSPLHF
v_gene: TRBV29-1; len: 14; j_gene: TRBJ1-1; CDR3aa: CSAYNRGRNTEAFF
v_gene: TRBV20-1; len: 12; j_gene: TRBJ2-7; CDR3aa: CSATQGVYEQYF
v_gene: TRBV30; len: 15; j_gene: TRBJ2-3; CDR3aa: CAWSTGTSGEDTQYF
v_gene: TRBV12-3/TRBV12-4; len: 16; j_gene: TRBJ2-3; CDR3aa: CASSFRGGAMTDTQYF
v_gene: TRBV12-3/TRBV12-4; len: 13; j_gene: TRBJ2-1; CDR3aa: CASTPGFYNEQFF
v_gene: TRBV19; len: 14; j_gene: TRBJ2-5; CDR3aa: CASSIRRTAETQYF
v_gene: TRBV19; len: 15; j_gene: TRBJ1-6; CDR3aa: CASSSQQGVNSPLHF
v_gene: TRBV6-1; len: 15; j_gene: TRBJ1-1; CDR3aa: CASRKTGTGKTEAFF
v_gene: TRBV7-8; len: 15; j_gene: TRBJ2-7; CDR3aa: CASSLATGTRYEQYF
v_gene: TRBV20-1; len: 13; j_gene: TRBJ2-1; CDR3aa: CSASRTPPGEQFF
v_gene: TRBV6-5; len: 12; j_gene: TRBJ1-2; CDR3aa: CASSYDSYGYTF
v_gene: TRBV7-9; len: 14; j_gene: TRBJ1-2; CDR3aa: CASSLFAGADGYTF